One TCR beta chain is described in this entry. Its matching antigen is unknown. Tagging with unique molecular identifiers was a feature of the TCR beta cDNA libraries. TCRdb re-called the PCR reads through MiXCR, storing one row per CDR3 protein. The profile covers fewer than 850,000 distinct CDR3 sequences, with just over 45% appearing a single time and roughly 5.2% taken by the ten largest. These data belong to a study of post-analysis software for immune sequencing data. Turning to the study itself: Disease courses included relapsing-remitting, secondary progressive and progressive-relapsing multiple sclerosis. Study-level results: Analysis by F measure revealed that same-batch samples clustered strongly together. Comparison of patients with controls showed about 5 TRBV segments more frequent in patients, TRBV5-6, TRBV5-1 and TRBV20-1 among them. People with multiple sclerosis had a significantly lower normalized Chao1 diversity than controls did.

The CDR3 extends over 15 amino acids. Germline CDR1 reads MNHNS; CDR2 reads SASEGT. Trimming removed 5 bases at V and 6 bases at J, with 20 bases between. The sequence derives from a girl under 18 with multiple sclerosis. The rearrangement links TRBV6-1 to TRBJ2-7; D may be TRBD2 (5 bases). The sequenced sample consisted of blood. CDR3 DNA sequence: TGTGCCAGCAGTAAACCTATGGGCCTAGCAGGCGAGCAGTACTTC. Translated, it gives CASSKPMGLAGEQYF.